The 19 T cell receptor beta chains below come from one sample, sequenced in a study of blood T cell repertoires in COVID-19. The data were produced by immunoSEQ multiplex PCR, yet TCRdb's version contains in-frame clones alone and is incomplete. The table includes 150,000 to 200,000 clones, 84% detected once. Sequencing was performed on peripheral blood. The receptors stem from a man between 18 and 35 years old with active or convalescent COVID-19.

The chain employs TRBV28 and TRBJ1-3; 7 nucleotides align to TRBD1. The junction had 13 bases not matched to a gene; V was cut back by 5 bases and J by 9 bases. The germline V gene encodes CDR1 MDHEN and CDR2 SYDVKM. The CDR3 runs to 15 residues. Written as DNA, the CDR3 is TGTGCCAGCAGTCCTACAAGACAGGGTCTGGCCACCATATATTTT. This codes for CASSPTRQGLATIYF.

The chain uses TRBV19 and TRBJ2-2; TRBD2 matches at 7 bases. The CDR3 contains 12 residues. Germline V gives CDR1 LNHDA, CDR2 SQIVND (reference sequence). J lost 4 bases, V lost 10 bases, and 3 bases had no gene match. The CDR3 reads CATGGFTGELFF. The CDR3 DNA follows: TGTGCCACCGGGGGGTTCACCGGGGAGCTGTTTTTT.

The chain uses TRBV19 and TRBJ2-5; possibly TRBD1 for D (5 bases). V gave up 5 bases and J gave up 1 base, with 8 bases separating them. The CDR3 runs 13 residues. Germline V gene data show CDR1 as LNHDA and CDR2 as SQIVND (reference sequence). The CDR3: CASSEQAQETQYF. CDR3 coding DNA: TGTGCCAGTAGTGAACAGGCCCAAGAGACCCAGTACTTC.

Comment on this clone: Within the sample, other DNA sequences also encode this same CDR3. The chain recombines TRBV30 with TRBJ2-7; D not certain. The CDR3 spans 11 residues. Trimming removed 0 bases from V and 5 bases from J, with 5 bases in between. Germline CDR1 reads GTSNPN; CDR2 reads SVGIG (reference sequence). The CDR3 DNA follows: TGTGCCTGGAGTGTACTCGACGAGCAGTACTTC. Protein product: CAWSVLDEQYF.

The J gene is TRBJ1-2, the V gene TRBV7-9, with TRBD1 matching over 7 bases. The CDR3 is 14 amino acids. V was clipped by 3 bases and J by 5 bases; unmatched bases: 6. From germline, CDR1 is SEHNR and CDR2 FQNEAQ (reference sequence). The CDR3 spells CASSFTGVEYGYTF. The CDR3 coding sequence is TGTGCCAGCAGCTTTACAGGGGTTGAATATGGCTACACCTTC.

CDR3 in amino acids: CASRGGLPTDTQYF. DNA for the CDR3: TGCGCCAGCAGAGGCGGGCTACCGACAGATACGCAGTATTTT. The chain employs TRBV4-3 and TRBJ2-3, with D possibly matching TRBD2 (5 bases). The germline V gene encodes CDR1 LGHNA and CDR2 YSLEER. CDR3 length equals 14 residues. The V gene lost 6 bases and the J gene lost 3 bases, with 13 bases spanning the gap.

The chain uses TRBV14 and TRBJ2-7; 13 bases align to TRBD2. The CDR3 is 15 residues long. Germline CDR1 is SGHDN and CDR2 is FVKESK. Trimming at V came to 4 bases and at J to 3 bases, leaving 3 bases not matched to a gene. The CDR3 here is CASSPWTSGSYEQYF. The CDR3 DNA sequence: TGTGCCAGCAGCCCTTGGACTAGCGGGAGCTACGAGCAGTACTTC.

The chain uses TRBV27 and TRBJ2-1; 8 bases align to TRBD2. Germline CDR1 reads MNHEY; CDR2 reads SMNVEV (reference sequence). Trimming cost V 10 bases and J 9 bases; bases outside gene matches: 14. This CDR3 contains 14 residues. CDR3 in DNA: TGTGCCAACCAAAGGACTAGCAAGGAAGGTGAGCAGTTCTTC. This translates into CANQRTSKEGEQFF.

The chain couples TRBV18 to TRBJ1-6; TRBD1 aligns across 7 bases. CDR1 is KGHSH, CDR2 LQKENI, per germline. Unmatched junction bases numbered 10, after V lost 6 bases and J lost 8 bases. The CDR3 has 15 amino acids. The CDR3 sequence is CASSPGQPNYSPLHF. The DNA of the CDR3 is TGTGCCAGCTCGCCGGGACAGCCAAACTATTCACCCCTCCACTTT.

V and J are TRBV19 and TRBJ1-5; D is unresolved. The CDR3 totals 15 residues. V was cut by 4 bases and J by 3 bases, with 13 bases left in between. Germline values: CDR1 LNHDA, CDR2 SQIVND (reference sequence). CDR3 DNA: TGTGCCAGTAGTAGACAAAGAGGGTTCAATCAGCCCCAGCATTTT. Translated, it gives CASSRQRGFNQPQHF.

This sequence joins TRBV7-3 and TRBJ2-1; 8 positions match TRBD2. The germline CDR1 and CDR2 sequences are SGHTA and FQGTGA. The CDR3 is 16 residues long. Germline trimming cut 1 base from V and 5 bases from J; bases unmatched to any gene: 7. The chain's CDR3 is CASSLIGGRRDNEQFF. The CDR3 DNA sequence: TGTGCCAGCAGCTTAATAGGCGGGAGGAGGGACAATGAGCAGTTCTTC.

The chain employs TRBV6-5 and TRBJ1-3; 9 nucleotides line up with TRBD1. J lost 6 bases, V lost 8 bases, and 8 bases had no gene match. Per the germline V gene, CDR1 is MNHEY and CDR2 is SVGAGI. This CDR3 spans 14 amino acids. The CDR3 loop is CASELGQGANTIYF. Here the CDR3 DNA reads TGTGCCAGCGAATTGGGACAGGGAGCAAACACCATATATTTT.

This chain connects TRBV7-2 to TRBJ2-3, with 13 bases matching TRBD2. V lost 5 bases, J lost 3 bases, and 5 bases stayed unmatched. The CDR3 runs 16 residues. From germline, CDR1 is SGHTA and CDR2 FQGNSA. As DNA, the CDR3 is TGTGCCAGCAGCGAACGGGGACTAGCGGGGACAGATACGCAGTATTTT. Translation: CASSERGLAGTDTQYF.

V and J are TRBV30 and TRBJ2-3, with 8 bases fitting TRBD2. Trimming removed 3 bases from V and 4 bases from J; junction bases left unmatched: 6. This CDR3 region has 14 residues. In germline, CDR1 is GTSNPN, CDR2 SVGIG (reference sequence). For the CDR3, the DNA is TGTGCCTGGAGAAGCGGGAGTGGCGCAGATACGCAGTATTTT. It translates to CAWRSGSGADTQYF.

The J gene is TRBJ2-4, the V gene TRBV3-1 (or the pseudogene TRBV3-2), with 9 bases matching TRBD1. Looked up from germline, CDR1 is LGHDT and CDR2 is YNNKEL (reference sequence). The CDR3 covers 16 residues. V dropped 3 bases and J dropped 2; count of bases not matched to a gene: 5. This CDR3 reads CASSQADRGSKNIQYF. In DNA form, the CDR3 reads TGTGCCAGCAGCCAGGCGGACAGGGGATCCAAAAACATTCAGTACTTC.

The J gene is TRBJ1-2, the V gene TRBV18; TRBD1 matches 7 bases. The CDR3 contains 14 residues. CDR1 KGHSH and CDR2 LQKENI come from the germline V gene. V lost 6 bases to trimming and J lost 4 bases; unmatched junction nucleotides: 8. CDR3 nucleotides: TGTGCCAGCTCCCCGGGACAGACGTTCTATGGCTACACCTTC. It yields the protein CASSPGQTFYGYTF.

The chain couples TRBV20-1 to TRBJ1-2; TRBD1 might be the D (5 bases). Trimming took 6 bases from V and 6 from J, leaving 11 bases between them. This CDR3 region has 11 residues. The V gene's germline CDR1 is DFQATT and CDR2 SNEGSKA (reference sequence). CDR3 nucleotide sequence: TGCAGTGCAGGGACTTCGAATGGCTACACCTTC. It encodes CSAGTSNGYTF.

The V call is TRBV28, the J call TRBJ1-5; D remains unclear. The germline V and J ends were trimmed by 7 bases and 3 bases, with 16 bases remaining between them. Germline assignment: CDR1 MDHEN and CDR2 SYDVKM. This CDR3 comprises 15 residues. The CDR3 reads CASTIMARPNQPQHF. CDR3 DNA sequence: TGTGCCAGCACCATTATGGCCAGGCCCAATCAGCCCCAGCATTTT. The variable domain in full, completed from reference TRBV28 and TRBJ1-5, reads DVKVTQSSRYLVKRTGEKVFLECVQDMDHENMFWYRQDPGLGLRLIYFSYDVKMKEKGDIPEGYSVSREKKERFSLILESASTNQTSMYLCASTIMARPNQPQHFGDGTRLSIL.

The chain combines TRBV2 with TRBJ1-2; 10 bases agree with TRBD1. Germline CDR1 SNHLY, CDR2 FYNNEI. This CDR3 spans 18 amino acids. The V and J ends lost 2 bases and 4 bases, in that order; junction bases with no gene match: 13. The CDR3 coding sequence is TGTGCCAGCAGTGAAAGACAGGGGGCCAAGGGCCCCCTCTATGGCTACACCTTC. Translating it yields CASSERQGAKGPLYGYTF.